One sample yielded the 3 T cell receptor beta chains listed below, sequenced in a study of CD8+CD57+ T cells in acquired aplastic anemia. Profiling that covered TCR beta VDJ and CDR3 relied on genomic DNA as its template. TCRdb used MiXCR to reprocess the reads, holding one entry per CDR3 protein. The sample yields about 420,000 distinct CDR3 sequences, 55% to 70% seen once. Sequencing was performed on sorted CD4+, CD8+, or CD8+CD57+ T cells (not recorded which) from PBMCs. These receptors were obtained from a human donor in good health, serving as a control.

In its sample, this clonotype was seen once. The rearrangement joins TRBV20-1 to TRBJ1-1, with D perhaps TRBD1 (5 bases). CDR3 length: 14 amino acids. Germline CDR1 DFQATT, CDR2 SNEGSKA (reference sequence). V gave up 1 base and J gave up 1 base, with 10 bases separating them. CDR3 residues: CSARGGTGNTEAFF. The CDR3 DNA reads TGCAGTGCTAGAGGCGGGACGGGGAACACTGAAGCTTTCTTT.

This rearrangement joins TRBV7-2 to TRBJ1-2; D unresolved. V was clipped by 5 bases and J by 8 bases, with 12 bases between them. The CDR3 consists of 12 residues. Germline lookup yields CDR1 SGHTA and CDR2 FQGNSA. This chain's CDR3 is CASSPEVQGYTF. DNA for the CDR3: TGTGCCAGCAGCCCCGAGGTCCAGGGCTACACCTTC.

The chain links TRBV5-1 to TRBJ1-1; D might be TRBD1 (5 bases). V was cut by 4 bases and J by 13 bases, with 17 bases left in between. CDR1 is SGHRS, CDR2 YFSETQ, per germline. There are 12 residues in the CDR3. The CDR3 reads CASSREARGGFF. CDR3 nucleotides: TGCGCCAGCAGCCGGGAGGCGCGGGGGGGTTTCTTT.